The 25 T cell receptor beta chains listed next were all sequenced from one sample in a study of cytomegalovirus exposure and HLA in healthy donors. 60 Vbeta and 13 Jbeta primers were used in PCR. Sequenced by immunoSEQ multiplex PCR; TCRdb stores in-frame clones only, minus some. The data show about 160,000 clones, with approximately 80% seen just once and around 3.4% held by the top ten. What was sequenced was PBMCs. These TCRs come from a young man in good health and CMV-seropositive.

The chain uses TRBV5-6 and TRBJ2-1; 7 bases map to TRBD2. Germline V gene lookup returns CDR1 SGHDT and CDR2 YYEEEE. The CDR3 spans 16 residues. J gave up 5 bases and V 3 bases, and 11 bases lay outside the gene matches. This chain's CDR3 is CASSWETGLPNNEQFF. CDR3 DNA: TGTGCCAGCAGCTGGGAGACGGGACTACCAAACAATGAGCAGTTCTTC.

This clone occurred a few times. CDR3 loop: CASRVWGEGEQFF. The CDR3 DNA is TGTGCCAGCAGGGTGTGGGGGGAGGGTGAGCAGTTCTTC. The V gene is TRBV5-4, the J gene TRBJ2-1; 7 nucleotides line up with TRBD2. CDR1 SGHNT and CDR2 YYREEE come from the germline V gene (reference sequence). V lost 5 bases to trimming and J lost 9 bases; unmatched junction nucleotides: 8. This CDR3 comprises 13 residues. Full variable domain (missing parts from reference TRBV5-4 and TRBJ2-1): ETGVTQSPTHLIKTRGQQVTLRCSSQSGHNTVSWYQQALGQGPQFIFQYYREEENGRGNFPPRFSGLQFPNYSSELNVNALELDDSALYLCASRVWGEGEQFFGPGTRLTVL.

This clone was observed a handful of times. J is TRBJ1-5 and V is TRBV11-3, with D possibly TRBD1 on 6 matching bases. This CDR3 has 14 amino acids. The V end was cut by 11 bases, the J end by 5 bases, with 19 bases between. CDR1 SGHNT and CDR2 YENEEA come from the germline V gene. For the CDR3, the DNA is TGTGCCCCCGGGGCAGGGAGGGGGGATCAGCCCCAGCATTTT. It encodes CAPGAGRGDQPQHF.

This chain connects TRBV5-4 to TRBJ2-7; 8 nucleotides agree with TRBD1. Germline V lookup: CDR1 SGHNT, CDR2 YYREEE (reference sequence). The trim removed 4 bases at V and 1 base at J, leaving 1 base unmatched. There are 13 residues in the CDR3. CDR3 DNA sequence: TGTGCCAGCAGCCGGACAGGGTCCTACGAGCAGTACTTC. Encoded protein: CASSRTGSYEQYF.

The chain employs TRBV7-9 and TRBJ1-6, with a weak D call TRBD1 (5 bases). The length of the CDR3 is 15 residues. Germline V gene data show CDR1 as SEHNR and CDR2 as FQNEAQ (reference sequence). Trimming cost V 4 bases and J 10 bases, with 17 bases left between them. CDR3 loop: CASSYDSGPNSPLHF. Written as DNA, the CDR3 is TGTGCCAGCAGCTATGACAGTGGGCCTAACTCACCCCTCCACTTT.

The chain couples TRBV28 to TRBJ1-1; tentative D call: TRBD1 (6 bases). CDR1 and CDR2 (germline): MDHEN, SYDVKM. The ends were cut back, 6 bases at V and 6 bases at J, with 11 bases in the middle. This CDR3 spans 12 amino acids. The CDR3 spells CASRPGVAEAFF. CDR3 coding DNA: TGTGCCAGCAGACCAGGGGTGGCTGAAGCTTTCTTT.

This clone occurred a few times. This chain connects TRBV2 to TRBJ2-7, with D possibly matching TRBD2 (5 bases). The germline gives CDR1 SNHLY, CDR2 FYNNEI. There are 13 residues in the CDR3. V lost 6 bases, J lost 2 bases, and 11 bases lay in between. The CDR3 reads CASSLERPYEQYF. CDR3 DNA sequence: TGTGCCAGCAGCCTGGAGCGGCCCTACGAGCAGTACTTC.

CDR3 amino acids: CASSFGGGNYEQYF. The CDR3 DNA reads TGTGCCAGCAGCTTCGGGGGGGGAAACTACGAGCAGTACTTC. The chain couples TRBV7-9 to TRBJ2-7; 8 bases fit TRBD2. With 3 bases clipped from V and 3 bases from J, the junction kept 4 bases outside the gene matches. Germline V gives CDR1 SEHNR, CDR2 FQNEAQ (reference sequence). CDR3 length: 14 amino acids.

A word on this clone: The same CDR3 can be traced to other DNA sequences in this sample. This sequence joins TRBV5-1 and TRBJ1-5; 7 nucleotides line up with TRBD1. The CDR3 has 14 residues. Germline CDR1 reads SGHRS; CDR2 reads YFSETQ. J gave up 1 base and V 3 bases, and 1 base lay outside the gene matches. The CDR3 sequence is CASSSGQSNQPQHF. CDR3 sequence (DNA): TGCGCCAGCAGCTCGGGACAGAGCAATCAGCCCCAGCATTTT.

V usage is TRBV19 and J usage is TRBJ1-1; D is undetermined. Germline V gene data show CDR1 as LNHDA and CDR2 as SQIVND (reference sequence). CDR3 length equals 11 residues. The V end was cut by 6 bases, the J end by 8 bases, with 10 bases between. CDR3 in amino acids: CASSIDIEAFF. The DNA for the CDR3 is TGTGCCAGTAGCATCGACATCGAAGCTTTCTTT.

This clone occurred once. V usage is TRBV4-1 and J usage is TRBJ2-7, with D hard to call. Germline CDR1 reads MGHRA; CDR2 reads YSYEKL. The ends were cut back, 1 base at V and 4 bases at J, with 8 bases in the middle. This CDR3 comprises 13 residues. The CDR3 here is CASSQAAAYEQYF. For the CDR3, the DNA is TGCGCCAGCAGCCAAGCGGCGGCGTACGAGCAGTACTTC.

This clone was counted only a few times. CDR3 coding DNA: TGTGCCAGCAGTTCTAGGGGAATGAACACTGAAGCTTTCTTT. Translated: CASSSRGMNTEAFF. The chain joins TRBV6-5 to TRBJ1-1; the D gene is possibly TRBD1 (5 bases). Germline CDR1 MNHEY, CDR2 SVGAGI. V was cut by 4 bases and J by 0 bases, with 9 bases left in between. The CDR3 has 14 residues.

The chain joins TRBV7-3 to TRBJ1-4, with 10 bases aligning to TRBD1. Per germline, CDR1 SGHTA and CDR2 FQGTGA. CDR3 length: 15 residues. V lost 3 bases, J lost 7 bases, and 5 bases stayed unmatched. DNA for the CDR3: TGTGCCAGCAGCTTCTTGACAGGGGGCGGTGAAAAACTGTTTTTT. Protein: CASSFLTGGGEKLFF.

This clone has just a few counts. The rearrangement links TRBV27 to TRBJ2-5, with 7 bases matching TRBD1. The CDR3 is made up of 13 amino acids. J was trimmed by 7 bases and V by 3 bases; bases with no gene match: 5. From germline, CDR1 is MNHEY and CDR2 SMNVEV (reference sequence). As DNA, the CDR3 is TGTGCCAGCAGTTTCACAGGGGCCGGGACCCAGTACTTC. Its protein is CASSFTGAGTQYF.

The rearrangement links TRBV19 to TRBJ2-7; D is unresolved. CDR1 is LNHDA, CDR2 SQIVND, per germline (reference sequence). The ends were cut back, 0 bases at V and 0 bases at J, with 6 bases in the middle. CDR3 length: 14 residues. The CDR3 reads CASSIDASSYEQYF. The CDR3 bases are TGTGCCAGTAGTATAGACGCGAGCTCCTACGAGCAGTACTTC.

The V gene is TRBV18, the J gene TRBJ1-2; no definite D call. CDR3 size: 15 residues. Deletions cut 2 bases from V and 2 bases from J, with 12 bases between. Germline CDR1 KGHSH, CDR2 LQKENI. The CDR3 protein is CASSPIPDKNYGYTF. The DNA for the CDR3 is TGTGCCAGCTCACCAATTCCAGATAAAAACTATGGCTACACCTTC.

This clone appeared once. The chain uses TRBV6-5 and TRBJ1-1, with D perhaps matching TRBD1 (6 bases). The ends were cut back, 6 bases at V and 3 bases at J, with 11 bases in the middle. The germline CDR1 and CDR2 sequences are MNHEY and SVGAGI. The CDR3 runs to 13 residues. The DNA of the CDR3 is TGTGCCAGCAGCCAAACAGGGTACACTGAAGCTTTCTTT. This encodes CASSQTGYTEAFF.

V and J are TRBV7-9 and TRBJ1-5, with TRBD1 matching over 12 bases. The CDR3 is 18 residues long. J was trimmed by 2 bases and V by 6 bases; bases with no gene match: 11. Germline V gene data show CDR1 as SEHNR and CDR2 as FQNEAQ (reference sequence). The CDR3 reads CASSRTGTGGRGNQPQHF. The CDR3 coding sequence is TGTGCCAGCAGTCGCACCGGGACAGGGGGCAGGGGCAATCAGCCCCAGCATTTT. Supplemented by reference TRBV7-9 and TRBJ1-5, the full variable domain reads DTGVSQNPRHKITKRGQNVTFRCDPISEHNRLYWYRQTLGQGPEFLTYFQNEAQLEKSRLLSDRFSAERPKGSFSTLEIQRTEQGDSAMYLCASSRTGTGGRGNQPQHFGDGTRLSIL.

The CDR3 DNA sequence: TGCAGCGGATCCGGGACTAGCGGGTCCACCGGGGAGCTGTTTTTT. This gives the protein CSGSGTSGSTGELFF. The chain links TRBV29-1 to TRBJ2-2; 12 nucleotides agree with TRBD2. The germline gives CDR1 SQVTM, CDR2 ANQGSEA. The CDR3 extends over 15 amino acids. Trimming removed 7 bases from V and 4 bases from J; junction bases left unmatched: 7.

The V call is TRBV7-9, the J call TRBJ2-7; no definite D call. Trimming took 6 bases from V and 0 from J, leaving 9 bases between them. CDR3 length: 13 residues. CDR1 and CDR2 (germline): SEHNR, FQNEAQ (reference sequence). CDR3 sequence reads: CASRGDNSYEQYF. As DNA, the CDR3 is TGTGCCAGCAGGGGCGATAACTCCTACGAGCAGTACTTC. The whole variable domain, remainder taken from reference TRBV7-9 and TRBJ2-7, is DTGVSQNPRHKITKRGQNVTFRCDPISEHNRLYWYRQTLGQGPEFLTYFQNEAQLEKSRLLSDRFSAERPKGSFSTLEIQRTEQGDSAMYLCASRGDNSYEQYFGPGTRLTVT.

This chain links TRBV7-9 with TRBJ1-1, with TRBD1 matching 9 bases. Germline CDR1 reads SEHNR; CDR2 reads FQNEAQ (reference sequence). CDR3 length equals 17 residues. J gave up 4 bases and V 3 bases, and 12 bases lay outside the gene matches. In DNA form, the CDR3 reads TGTGCCAGCAGCTTTTCATTACAGGGGGCTTTCGGCACTGAAGCTTTCTTT. Protein: CASSFSLQGAFGTEAFF.

The J gene is TRBJ2-1, the V gene TRBV5-6, with 8 bases matching TRBD2. There are 14 residues in the CDR3. Germline trimming cut 4 bases from V and 5 bases from J; bases unmatched to any gene: 5. CDR1 is SGHDT, CDR2 YYEEEE, per germline. This CDR3 reads CASSPGGPHNEQFF. CDR3 DNA sequence: TGTGCCAGCAGCCCGGGGGGGCCGCACAATGAGCAGTTCTTC. Together with reference TRBV5-6 and TRBJ2-1, the CDR3 gives the full variable domain: DAGVTQSPTHLIKTRGQQVTLRCSPKSGHDTVSWYQQALGQGPQFIFQYYEEEERQRGNFPDRFSGHQFPNYSSELNVNALLLGDSALYLCASSPGGPHNEQFFGPGTRLTVL.

This CDR3 is CASSIAPDREAFF. CDR3 in DNA: TGTGCCAGTAGTATAGCCCCAGACAGGGAAGCTTTCTTT. This chain connects TRBV19 to TRBJ1-1; D is possibly TRBD1 (6 bases). Germline CDR1 LNHDA, CDR2 SQIVND (reference sequence). Deletions cut 1 base from V and 8 bases from J, with 11 bases between. The length of the CDR3 is 13 residues.

The chain combines TRBV27 with TRBJ2-7, with 8 bases that match TRBD1. This CDR3 spans 15 amino acids. V dropped 0 bases and J dropped 5; count of bases not matched to a gene: 6. The germline V gene encodes CDR1 MNHEY and CDR2 SMNVEV (reference sequence). CDR3 nucleotide sequence: TGTGCCAGCAGTTTATCGCGACAGGGGTTTAACGAGCAGTACTTC. Amino acid sequence: CASSLSRQGFNEQYF.

This clone was seen a few times. This chain connects TRBV6-6 to TRBJ2-2; weak D call: TRBD1 (8 bases). The CDR3 length is 15 residues. CDR1 and CDR2 (germline): MNHNY, SVGAGI (reference sequence). V lost 8 bases and J 5 bases, leaving 18 bases between the germline ends. This CDR3 reads CASGKQGGGTGELFF. Written as DNA, the CDR3 is TGTGCCAGCGGGAAACAGGGGGGAGGGACCGGGGAGCTGTTTTTT.